Sequencing of this T cell receptor (beta chain) was carried out in a study of OX40 agonist ivuxolimab in advanced cancers. At the level of the study: Administration of intravenous ivuxolimab to patients occurred every 2 weeks at 0.01 to 10 mg/kg. Averaging 60 years in age, with a range of roughly 20 to 90, the cohort was around 87% male.

After removal of 5 bases from V and 8 bases from J, the junction contained 11 bases not matched to a gene. Germline V gene lookup returns CDR1 LNHDA and CDR2 SQIVND (reference sequence). The length of the CDR3 is 16 residues. Measured with immunoSEQ multiplex PCR; TCRdb has only the in-frame clones, and not every one. The repertoire has tens of thousands of clones, roughly 89% of them found once; the top ten carry under 9.5%. The sequencing used CD4+ or CD8+ T cells sorted from blood, collected in a trial of the OX40 agonist ivuxolimab. The receptor was isolated from an adult with an advanced solid tumor such as melanoma, head and neck, liver or kidney cancer. The chain carries TRBV19 and TRBJ2-1, with 11 nucleotides matching TRBD2. The CDR3 nucleotides are TGTGCCAGTAGTCCCTTCATAGCGGGAGGGCGTCATGAGCAGTTCTTC. Amino acids: CASSPFIAGGRHEQFF.